Sequencing of this T cell receptor (beta chain) was carried out in a study of early T cells in non-severe SARS-CoV-2 infection. Study details: Sequencing of unsorted whole blood was done on bulk RNA, leaving chains unpaired.

As part of library construction, unique molecular identifiers were attached to individual cDNA molecules. TCRdb processed the 5' RACE reads anew with MiXCR; each CDR3 protein has one entry. Of about 110,000 distinct CDR3 sequences listed, 12% are singletons. This clonotype was counted a few times. The CDR3 has 14 amino acids. Trimming left V 7 bases short and J 5 bases short, with 17 bases between. CDR1 is MNHNS and CDR2 is SASEGT in the germline V gene. Specimen: whole blood. This chain joins TRBV6-1 and TRBJ1-1; D is possibly TRBD1 (6 bases). This receptor was obtained from an adult who was a healthcare worker with PCR-confirmed SARS-CoV-2 infection or an uninfected control (not recorded which). In nucleotides, the CDR3 is TGTGCCAGCAAGATGTCAGGGGAGGAGACTGAAGCTTTCTTT. As protein: CASKMSGEETEAFF.